Each of the 22 T cell receptor beta chains below was sequenced from the same sample in a study of long-term antiretroviral therapy in people with HIV. The immunoSEQ assay was v3.0, run at survey level. The protocol was immunoSEQ multiplex PCR, while the TCRdb copy is restricted to in-frame clones and leaves out a portion. Seen here are 10,000 or so clones, around 79% observed once, and the top ten hold 13%. This material consisted of unsorted PBMCs, taken almost 3.2 years before starting antiretroviral therapy. These receptors all stem from a middle-aged man with HIV.

For the CDR3, the DNA is TGTGCCAGCAGCTTACTAGCGGAGACCCAGTACTTC. It is translated as CASSLLAETQYF. This chain links TRBV7-8 with TRBJ2-5; TRBD2 might be the D (6 bases). V was clipped by 2 bases and J by 5 bases, with 6 bases between them. CDR3 length: 12 amino acids. CDR1 is SGHVS and CDR2 is FQNEAQ in the germline V gene.

CDR3 sequence (DNA): TGTGCCAGCAGCGTAGGAAGCGAACCCATCTCTAACTATGGCTACACCTTC. Translating gives CASSVGSEPISNYGYTF. This rearrangement joins TRBV9 to TRBJ1-2, with D uncertain. The V and J ends lost 0 bases and 0 bases respectively, with 15 bases between them. The CDR3 length is 17 residues. Per the germline V gene, CDR1 is SGDLS and CDR2 is YYNGEE.

By sample fraction, this clone is medium-sized. This rearrangement joins TRBV27 to TRBJ2-4, with 8 bases fitting TRBD1. CDR1 is MNHEY, CDR2 SMNVEV, per germline (reference sequence). V gave up 3 bases and J gave up 6 bases; unmatched junction bases: 1. This CDR3 region has 13 residues. The CDR3 nucleotides read TGTGCCAGCAGTTTTACAGGGGGAAACATTCAGTACTTC. Translation gives CASSFTGGNIQYF.

The chain couples TRBV29-1 to TRBJ2-5, with 7 bases that match TRBD2. CDR1 is SQVTM and CDR2 is ANQGSEA in the germline V gene. J lost 5 bases, V lost 6 bases, and 12 bases had no gene match. CDR3 length: 14 amino acids. CDR3 coding DNA: TGCAGCGTGAGTCGGGCTAGCGGAGCGGAGACCCAGTACTTC. The encoded protein is CSVSRASGAETQYF.

The rearrangement joins TRBV9 to TRBJ1-2; D gene ambiguous. Germline assignment: CDR1 SGDLS and CDR2 YYNGEE. This CDR3 contains 13 residues. Trimming took 3 bases from V and 3 from J, leaving 9 bases between them. The CDR3 sequence: CASSENEDYGYTF. DNA of the CDR3: TGTGCCAGCAGCGAGAACGAGGACTATGGCTACACCTTC.

This rearrangement joins TRBV5-1 to TRBJ2-1; 12 bases are shared with TRBD1. This CDR3 is 17 amino acids long. With V trimmed by 4 bases and J by 9 bases, 14 bases remained unmatched. Looked up from germline, CDR1 is SGHRS and CDR2 is YFSETQ. This chain's CDR3 is CASSLTPGQGARIEQFF. In nucleotides, the CDR3 is TGCGCCAGCAGCCTTACCCCGGGACAGGGGGCGCGGATTGAGCAGTTCTTC.

This clone has only one observation. V usage is TRBV7-6 and J usage is TRBJ2-7, with D perhaps TRBD1 or TRBD2 (5 bases each). This CDR3 has 17 amino acids. Germline CDR1 SGHVS, CDR2 FNYEAQ. Trimming cost V 0 bases and J 2 bases, with 17 bases left between them. The CDR3 spells CASSLALSGTNTYEQYF. CDR3 DNA: TGTGCCAGCAGCTTAGCGCTGTCCGGGACGAACACCTACGAGCAGTACTTC.

The chain carries TRBV6-5 and TRBJ2-7; D gene uncertain. The V end was cut by 4 bases, the J end by 6 bases, with 16 bases between. Per germline, CDR1 MNHEY and CDR2 SVGAGI. The CDR3 has 14 residues. The CDR3 region has the DNA TGTGCCAGCAGTTCCCAGACCGGGCGCGGCGAGCAGTACTTC. Amino acids: CASSSQTGRGEQYF.

The chain employs TRBV5-6 and TRBJ2-7, with 7 bases lining up with TRBD2. Germline V gene lookup returns CDR1 SGHDT and CDR2 YYEEEE. The CDR3 is 14 amino acids. After removal of 3 bases from V and 2 bases from J, the junction contained 5 bases not matched to a gene. CDR3 loop: CASSSTSATYEQYF. For the CDR3, the DNA is TGTGCCAGCAGCTCCACTAGCGCTACCTACGAGCAGTACTTC. Based on the CDR3 plus reference TRBV5-6 and TRBJ2-7, the full variable domain is DAGVTQSPTHLIKTRGQQVTLRCSPKSGHDTVSWYQQALGQGPQFIFQYYEEEERQRGNFPDRFSGHQFPNYSSELNVNALLLGDSALYLCASSSTSATYEQYFGPGTRLTVT.

The chain links TRBV25-1 to TRBJ2-3, with 9 bases fitting TRBD1. The V gene end was trimmed by 4 bases and the J gene end by 2 bases; junction bases not matched to a gene: 1. This CDR3 is 14 amino acids long. Germline values: CDR1 MGHDK, CDR2 SYGVNS. CDR3 nucleotide sequence: TGTGCCAGCAGTGGACAGGGGGACACAGATACGCAGTATTTT. Translation: CASSGQGDTDTQYF.

V is TRBV28 and J is TRBJ1-1; the match to TRBD1 covers 8 bases. With 6 bases clipped from V and 5 bases from J, the junction kept 8 bases outside the gene matches. Germline V gene data show CDR1 as MDHEN and CDR2 as SYDVKM. There are 14 residues in the CDR3. DNA for the CDR3: TGTGCCAGCAGCCAAACCAGGGGGCTTACTGAAGCTTTCTTT. Amino acid sequence: CASSQTRGLTEAFF.

The chain has TRBV4-3 and TRBJ1-1; no definite D call. The CDR3 contains 15 residues. The germline V gene encodes CDR1 LGHNA and CDR2 YSLEER. Trimming removed 0 bases at V and 3 bases at J, with 11 bases between. The chain's CDR3 is CASSQDRHEDTEAFF. CDR3 coding DNA: TGCGCCAGCAGCCAAGATCGGCACGAGGACACTGAAGCTTTCTTT.

The J gene is TRBJ1-2, the V gene TRBV13; D remains unclear. The V gene lost 1 base and the J gene lost 2 bases, with 5 bases spanning the gap. CDR1 is PRHDT and CDR2 is FYEKMQ in the germline V gene (reference sequence). The CDR3 sequence is 13 residues long. The CDR3 loop is CASSLAGNYGYTF. The CDR3 coding sequence is TGTGCCAGCAGCTTAGCGGGGAACTATGGCTACACCTTC.

The chain joins TRBV6-6 to TRBJ1-1; maybe TRBD1 (6 bases). Germline CDR1 and CDR2: MNHNY and SVGAGI (reference sequence). Trimming took 4 bases from V and 1 from J, leaving 10 bases between them. The CDR3 spans 14 residues. DNA of the CDR3: TGTGCCAGCAGTTTGACAGGCAAGAACACTGAAGCTTTCTTT. It specifies CASSLTGKNTEAFF.

The chain is built from TRBV10-1 and TRBJ2-3; 8 bases align to TRBD2. Germline CDR1 and CDR2: WNHNN and SYGVQD (reference sequence). The CDR3 runs to 16 residues. J was trimmed by 5 bases and V by 3 bases; bases with no gene match: 10. CDR3 sequence: CASSEGSGERGDTQYF. The CDR3 bases are TGCGCCAGCAGTGAAGGTAGCGGGGAGAGGGGAGATACGCAGTATTTT.

The chain links TRBV7-8 to TRBJ1-2; TRBD1 agrees at 7 bases. The CDR3 sequence is 13 residues long. Germline lookup yields CDR1 SGHVS and CDR2 FQNEAQ. The ends lost 1 base at V and 4 bases at J; junction bases unmatched: 0. The CDR3 loop is CASSLDRGYGYTF. DNA of the CDR3: TGTGCCAGCAGCTTAGACAGGGGCTATGGCTACACCTTC.

This clone has just a few counts. The CDR3 DNA reads as TGTGCCAGCAGCGACGGACTAGCGGGAAACTCCTACGAGCAGTACTTC. It codes for CASSDGLAGNSYEQYF. The chain uses TRBV7-2 and TRBJ2-7; 12 bases are shared with TRBD2. Germline V CDR1 and CDR2: SGHTA, FQGNSA. The CDR3 has 16 amino acids. The junction had 5 bases not matched to a gene; V was cut back by 5 bases and J by 0 bases.

This rearrangement joins TRBV15 to TRBJ2-7; 7 nucleotides align to TRBD2. V trimming: 5 bases; J trimming: 4 bases; junction bases outside the gene matches: 26. Germline CDR1 is LNHNV and CDR2 is YYDKDF (reference sequence). This CDR3 is 20 amino acids long. CDR3 in amino acids: CATSAARTREGTSPFYEQYF. The DNA of the CDR3 is TGTGCCACCAGCGCTGCGCGGACTAGGGAAGGAACCAGCCCCTTTTACGAGCAGTACTTC. The complete variable domain, with remaining parts taken from reference TRBV15 and TRBJ2-7, reads DAMVIQNPRYQVTQFGKPVTLSCSQTLNHNVMYWYQQKSSQAPKLLFHYYDKDFNNEADTPDNFQSRRPNTSFCFLDIRSPGLGDTAMYLCATSAARTREGTSPFYEQYFGPGTRLTVT.

This sequence joins TRBV13 and TRBJ1-1, with a tentative D call TRBD1 (6 bases). The CDR3 has 16 amino acids. Germline-derived CDR1 and CDR2 are PRHDT and FYEKMQ (reference sequence). Trimming removed 2 bases at V and 3 bases at J, with 16 bases between. CDR3 protein: CASSLRQGRGDTEAFF. CDR3 nucleotides: TGTGCCAGCAGCTTACGCCAGGGGAGAGGGGACACTGAAGCTTTCTTT.

The V call is TRBV18, the J call TRBJ2-5; 10 nucleotides line up with TRBD1. Germline V gene sequence: CDR1 KGHSH, CDR2 LQKENI. This CDR3 is built from 15 residues. V trimming: 6 bases; J trimming: 4 bases; junction bases outside the gene matches: 8. CDR3 protein: CASSYGQGDVETQYF. In DNA form, the CDR3 reads TGTGCCAGCTCTTATGGACAGGGGGATGTAGAGACCCAGTACTTC.

J is TRBJ2-5 and V is TRBV12-5; TRBD1 is a possible D gene (5 bases). CDR3 size: 17 residues. Germline V CDR1 and CDR2: LGHNT, FRNRAP. V gave up 4 bases and J gave up 4 bases, with 22 bases separating them. The CDR3 region has the DNA TGTGCTAGTGGTTCATGGGGCCTAACACCCCGGCGAGAGACCCAGTACTTC. Its translation: CASGSWGLTPRRETQYF. Full variable domain (outside the CDR3, taken from reference TRBV12-5 and TRBJ2-5): DARVTQTPRHKVTEMGQEVTMRCQPILGHNTVFWYRQTMMQGLELLAYFRNRAPLDDSGMPKDRFSAEMPDATLATLKIQPSEPRDSAVYFCASGSWGLTPRRETQYFGPGTRLLVL.

The V gene is TRBV19, the J gene TRBJ1-1; TRBD1 might be the D (5 bases). Germline lookup yields CDR1 LNHDA and CDR2 SQIVND (reference sequence). V was cut by 6 bases and J by 4 bases, with 12 bases left in between. The CDR3 is made up of 13 amino acids. The DNA for the CDR3 is TGTGCCAGTAGGGAGAGGGGAAGCACTGAAGCTTTCTTT. Translation: CASRERGSTEAFF.